This T cell receptor (beta chain) stems from a study of identical twins. The CDR3 is 15 residues long. Trimming removed 1 base from V and 8 bases from J; junction bases left unmatched: 6. Germline V lookup: CDR1 LNHNV, CDR2 YYDKDF (reference sequence). TCRdb processed the 5' RACE reads anew with MiXCR; each CDR3 protein has one entry. This table holds around 490,000 distinct CDR3 sequences, more than 20% found once. These data were likewise used in another study, on yellow fever vaccine responses in identical twins. From that report: The T cell response to vaccination in identical twins was reportedly partly convergent and partly personalized.

J is TRBJ2-2 and V is TRBV15; 8 bases are a match to TRBD1. The specimen sequenced was CD4+ T cells sorted from blood. The sequence derives from a young woman in good health. The CDR3 sequence is CATSRVGQGRGELFF. CDR3 in DNA: TGTGCCACCAGCAGAGTAGGACAGGGACGTGGGGAGCTGTTTTTT.